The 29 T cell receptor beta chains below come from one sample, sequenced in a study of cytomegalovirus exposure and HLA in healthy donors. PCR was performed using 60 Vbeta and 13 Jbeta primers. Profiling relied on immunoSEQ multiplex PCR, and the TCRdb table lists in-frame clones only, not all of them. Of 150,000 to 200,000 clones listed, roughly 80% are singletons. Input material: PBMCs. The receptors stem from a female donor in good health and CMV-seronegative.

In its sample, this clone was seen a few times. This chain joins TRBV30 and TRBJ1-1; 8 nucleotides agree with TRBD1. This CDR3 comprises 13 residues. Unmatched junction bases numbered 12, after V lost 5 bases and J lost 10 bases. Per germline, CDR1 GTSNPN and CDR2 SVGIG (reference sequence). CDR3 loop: CAWDPQGAQGAFF. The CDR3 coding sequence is TGTGCCTGGGACCCTCAGGGGGCGCAGGGAGCTTTCTTT.

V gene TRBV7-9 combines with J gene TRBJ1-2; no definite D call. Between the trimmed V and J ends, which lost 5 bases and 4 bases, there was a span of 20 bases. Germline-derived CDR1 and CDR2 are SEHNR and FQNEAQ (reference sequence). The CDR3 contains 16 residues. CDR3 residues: CASSLPSPALSYGYTF. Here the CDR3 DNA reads TGTGCCAGCAGCCTCCCTAGCCCAGCTCTGTCCTATGGCTACACCTTC.

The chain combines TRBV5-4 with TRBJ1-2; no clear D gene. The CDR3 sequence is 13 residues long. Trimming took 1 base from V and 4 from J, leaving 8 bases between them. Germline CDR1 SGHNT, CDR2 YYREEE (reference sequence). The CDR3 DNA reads TGTGCCAGCAGCTTGCGTCACTCCTATGGCTACACCTTC. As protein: CASSLRHSYGYTF.

The CDR3 sequence is CASSEVGTGDGYTF. CDR3 sequence (DNA): TGTGCCAGCAGTGAAGTAGGGACAGGGGATGGCTACACCTTC. The chain is built from TRBV6-1 and TRBJ1-2, with 10 nucleotides matching TRBD1. V trimming: 1 base; J trimming: 6 bases; junction bases outside the gene matches: 2. In germline, CDR1 is MNHNS, CDR2 SASEGT. This CDR3 has 14 amino acids.

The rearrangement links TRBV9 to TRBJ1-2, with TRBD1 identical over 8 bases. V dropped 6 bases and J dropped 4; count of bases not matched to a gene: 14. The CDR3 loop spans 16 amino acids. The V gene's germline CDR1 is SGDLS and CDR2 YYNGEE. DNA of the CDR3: TGTGCCAGCACCACCGACGGGGGGACAGGAATCTATGGCTACACCTTC. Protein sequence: CASTTDGGTGIYGYTF. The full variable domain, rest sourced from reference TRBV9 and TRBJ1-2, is DSGVTQTPKHLITATGQRVTLRCSPRSGDLSVYWYQQSLDQGLQFLIQYYNGEERAKGNILERFSAQQFPDLHSELNLSSLELGDSALYFCASTTDGGTGIYGYTFGSGTRLTVV.

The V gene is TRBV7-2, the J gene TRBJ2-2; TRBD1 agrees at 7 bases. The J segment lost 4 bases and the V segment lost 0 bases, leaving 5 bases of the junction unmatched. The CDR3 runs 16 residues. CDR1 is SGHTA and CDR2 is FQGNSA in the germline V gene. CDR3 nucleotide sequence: TGTGCCAGCAGCTTAGCACCGGGACAGATCACCGGGGAGCTGTTTTTT. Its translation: CASSLAPGQITGELFF.

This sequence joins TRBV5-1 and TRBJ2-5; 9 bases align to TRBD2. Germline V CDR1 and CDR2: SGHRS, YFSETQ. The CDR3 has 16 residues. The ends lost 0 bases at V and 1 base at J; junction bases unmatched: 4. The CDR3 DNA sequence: TGCGCCAGCAGCTTGGGAGCGGGGGGTTTCCAAGAGACCCAGTACTTC. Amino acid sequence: CASSLGAGGFQETQYF.

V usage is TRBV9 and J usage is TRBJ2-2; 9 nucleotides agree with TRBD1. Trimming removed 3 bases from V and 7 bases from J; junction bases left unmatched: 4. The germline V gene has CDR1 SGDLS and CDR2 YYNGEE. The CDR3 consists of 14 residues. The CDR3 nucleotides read TGTGCCAGCAGCGCACAGGGGGCGGTCGGGGAGCTGTTTTTT. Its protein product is CASSAQGAVGELFF.

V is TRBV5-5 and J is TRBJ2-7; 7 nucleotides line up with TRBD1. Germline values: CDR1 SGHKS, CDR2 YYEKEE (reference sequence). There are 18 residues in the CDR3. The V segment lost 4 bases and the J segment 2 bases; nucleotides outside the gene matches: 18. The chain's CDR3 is CASSTIRLTGEIAYEQYF. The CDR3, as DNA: TGTGCCAGCAGCACAATACGCCTTACAGGGGAGATCGCCTACGAGCAGTACTTC.

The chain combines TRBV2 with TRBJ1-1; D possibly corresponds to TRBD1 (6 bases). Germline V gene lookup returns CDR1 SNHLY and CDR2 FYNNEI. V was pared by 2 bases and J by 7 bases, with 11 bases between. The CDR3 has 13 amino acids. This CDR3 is CASSESGGGEAFF. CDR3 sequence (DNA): TGTGCCAGCAGTGAATCGGGGGGCGGTGAAGCTTTCTTT.

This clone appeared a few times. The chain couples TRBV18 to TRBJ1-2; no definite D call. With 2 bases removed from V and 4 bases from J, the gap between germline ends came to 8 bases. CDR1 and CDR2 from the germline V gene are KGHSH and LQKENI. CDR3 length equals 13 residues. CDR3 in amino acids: CASSPTALYGYTF. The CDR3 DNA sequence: TGTGCCAGCTCACCAACTGCGCTCTATGGCTACACCTTC. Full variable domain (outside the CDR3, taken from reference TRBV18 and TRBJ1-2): NAGVMQNPRHLVRRRGQEARLRCSPMKGHSHVYWYRQLPEEGLKFMVYLQKENIIDESGMPKERFSAEFPKEGPSILRIQQVVRGDSAAYFCASSPTALYGYTFGSGTRLTVV.

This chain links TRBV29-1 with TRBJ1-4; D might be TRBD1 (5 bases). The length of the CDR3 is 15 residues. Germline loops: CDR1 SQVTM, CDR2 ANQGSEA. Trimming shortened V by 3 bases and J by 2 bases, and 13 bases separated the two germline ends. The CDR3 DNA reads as TGCAGCGTTGATATGTTGGGGGGGACTAATGAAAAACTGTTTTTT. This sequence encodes CSVDMLGGTNEKLFF.

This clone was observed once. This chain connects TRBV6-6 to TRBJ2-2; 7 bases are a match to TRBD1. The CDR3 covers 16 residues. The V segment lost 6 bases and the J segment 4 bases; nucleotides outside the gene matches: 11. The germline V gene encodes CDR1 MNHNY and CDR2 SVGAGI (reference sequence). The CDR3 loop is CASRGLAGGGTGELFF. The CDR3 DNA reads TGTGCCAGCAGGGGATTAGCAGGGGGTGGCACCGGGGAGCTGTTTTTT.

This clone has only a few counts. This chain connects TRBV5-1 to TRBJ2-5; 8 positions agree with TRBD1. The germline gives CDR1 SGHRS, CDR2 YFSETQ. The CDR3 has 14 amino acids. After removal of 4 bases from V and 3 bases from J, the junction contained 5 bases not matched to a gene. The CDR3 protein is CASSGQGAKETQYF. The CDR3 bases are TGCGCCAGCAGCGGGCAGGGGGCTAAAGAGACCCAGTACTTC.

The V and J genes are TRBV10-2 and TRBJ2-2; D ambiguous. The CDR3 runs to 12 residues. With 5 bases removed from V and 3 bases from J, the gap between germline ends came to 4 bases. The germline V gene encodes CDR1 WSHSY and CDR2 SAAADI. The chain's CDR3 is CASSSYTGELFF. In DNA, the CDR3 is TGCGCCAGCAGTTCGTACACCGGGGAGCTGTTTTTT.

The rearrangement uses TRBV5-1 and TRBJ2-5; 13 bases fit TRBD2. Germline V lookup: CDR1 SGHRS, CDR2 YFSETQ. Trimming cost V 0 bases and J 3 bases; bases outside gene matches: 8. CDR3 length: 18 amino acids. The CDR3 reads CASSLGTSGSRREETQYF. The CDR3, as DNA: TGCGCCAGCAGCTTGGGGACTAGCGGGAGTAGAAGGGAAGAGACCCAGTACTTC. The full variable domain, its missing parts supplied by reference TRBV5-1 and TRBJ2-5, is KAGVTQTPRYLIKTRGQQVTLSCSPISGHRSVSWYQQTPGQGLQFLFEYFSETQRNKGNFPGRFSGRQFSNSRSEMNVSTLELGDSALYLCASSLGTSGSRREETQYFGPGTRLLVL.

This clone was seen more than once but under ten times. In nucleotides, the CDR3 is TGTGCCTCCGGGACAGGGGGATTCTCAAGCCCCTACGAGCAGTACTTC. Amino acid sequence: CASGTGGFSSPYEQYF. V gene TRBV30 combines with J gene TRBJ2-7; TRBD1 aligns across 11 bases. This CDR3 has 16 residues. From germline, CDR1 is GTSNPN and CDR2 SVGIG (reference sequence). The trim removed 7 bases at V and 2 bases at J, leaving 13 bases unmatched.

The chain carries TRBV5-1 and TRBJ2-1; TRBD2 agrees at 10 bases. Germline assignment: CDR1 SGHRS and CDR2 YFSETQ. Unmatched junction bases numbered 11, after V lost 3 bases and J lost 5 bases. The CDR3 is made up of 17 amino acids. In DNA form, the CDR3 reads TGCGCCAGCAGCTCCGGACTAGCGGATCGCTTACACAATGAGCAGTTCTTC. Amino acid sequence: CASSSGLADRLHNEQFF.

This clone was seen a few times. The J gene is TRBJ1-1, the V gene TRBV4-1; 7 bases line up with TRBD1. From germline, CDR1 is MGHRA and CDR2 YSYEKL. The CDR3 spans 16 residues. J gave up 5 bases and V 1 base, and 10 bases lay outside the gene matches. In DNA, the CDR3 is TGCGCCAGCAGCCAAGGGAGGGGGCGTCGGAATACTGAAGCTTTCTTT. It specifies CASSQGRGRRNTEAFF.

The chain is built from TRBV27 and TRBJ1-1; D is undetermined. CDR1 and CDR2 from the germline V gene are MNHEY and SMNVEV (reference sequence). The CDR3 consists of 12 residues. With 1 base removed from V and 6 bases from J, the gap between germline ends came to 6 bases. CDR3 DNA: TGTGCCAGCAGTTTATACGGGGCTGAAGCTTTCTTT. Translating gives CASSLYGAEAFF.

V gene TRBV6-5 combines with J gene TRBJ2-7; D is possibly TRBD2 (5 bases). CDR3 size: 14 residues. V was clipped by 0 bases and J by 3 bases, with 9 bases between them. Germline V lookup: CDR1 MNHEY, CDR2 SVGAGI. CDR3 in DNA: TGTGCCAGCAGTTACTCGGACTTGGTCTACGAGCAGTACTTC. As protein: CASSYSDLVYEQYF.

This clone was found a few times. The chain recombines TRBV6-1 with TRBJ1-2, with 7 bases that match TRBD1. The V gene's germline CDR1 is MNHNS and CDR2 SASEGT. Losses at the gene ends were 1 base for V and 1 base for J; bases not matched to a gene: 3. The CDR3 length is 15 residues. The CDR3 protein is CASSEVQGDNYGYTF. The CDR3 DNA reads TGTGCCAGCAGTGAAGTCCAGGGGGATAACTATGGCTACACCTTC.

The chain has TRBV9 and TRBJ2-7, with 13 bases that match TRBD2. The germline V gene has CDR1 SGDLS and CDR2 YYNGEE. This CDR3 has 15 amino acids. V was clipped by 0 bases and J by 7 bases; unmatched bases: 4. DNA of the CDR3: TGTGCCAGCAGCGTAGGGACTAGCGGGAGTGATGAGCAGTACTTC. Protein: CASSVGTSGSDEQYF.

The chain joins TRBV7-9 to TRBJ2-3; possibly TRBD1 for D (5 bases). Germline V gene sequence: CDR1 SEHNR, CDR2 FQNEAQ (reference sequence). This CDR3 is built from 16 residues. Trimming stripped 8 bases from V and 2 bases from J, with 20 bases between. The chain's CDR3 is CASLKAGAAFTDTQYF. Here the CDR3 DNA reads TGTGCCAGCCTCAAAGCTGGGGCAGCATTCACAGATACGCAGTATTTT.

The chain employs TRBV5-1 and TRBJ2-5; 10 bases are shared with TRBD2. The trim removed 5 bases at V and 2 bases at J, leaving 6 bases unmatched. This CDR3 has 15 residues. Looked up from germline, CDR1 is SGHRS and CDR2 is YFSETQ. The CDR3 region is CASRTGTSEQETQYF. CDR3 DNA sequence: TGCGCCAGCAGGACCGGGACTAGCGAACAAGAGACCCAGTACTTC.

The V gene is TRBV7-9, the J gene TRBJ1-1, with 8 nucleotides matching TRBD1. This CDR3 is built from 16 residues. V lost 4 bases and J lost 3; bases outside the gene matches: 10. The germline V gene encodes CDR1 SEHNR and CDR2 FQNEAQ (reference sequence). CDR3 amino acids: CASSSLRTGRDTEAFF. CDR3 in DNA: TGTGCCAGCAGCTCCCTCCGGACAGGGAGGGACACTGAAGCTTTCTTT. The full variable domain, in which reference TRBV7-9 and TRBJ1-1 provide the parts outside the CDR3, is DTGVSQNPRHKITKRGQNVTFRCDPISEHNRLYWYRQTLGQGPEFLTYFQNEAQLEKSRLLSDRFSAERPKGSFSTLEIQRTEQGDSAMYLCASSSLRTGRDTEAFFGQGTRLTVV.

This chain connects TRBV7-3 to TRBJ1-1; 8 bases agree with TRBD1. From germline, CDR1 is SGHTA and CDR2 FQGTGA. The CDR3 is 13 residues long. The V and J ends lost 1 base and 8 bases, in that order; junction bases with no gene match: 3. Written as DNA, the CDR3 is TGTGCCAGCAGCTTAAACGGACAGGGCGAAGCTTTCTTT. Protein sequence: CASSLNGQGEAFF.

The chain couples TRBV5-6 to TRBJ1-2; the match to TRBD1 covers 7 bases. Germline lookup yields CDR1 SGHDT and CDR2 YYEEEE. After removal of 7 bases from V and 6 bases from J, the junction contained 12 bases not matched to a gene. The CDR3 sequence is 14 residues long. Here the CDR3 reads CASCLEGAYNGYTF. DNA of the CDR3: TGTGCCAGCTGCCTCGAGGGGGCATATAATGGCTACACCTTC. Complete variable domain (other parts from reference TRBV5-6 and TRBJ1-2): DAGVTQSPTHLIKTRGQQVTLRCSPKSGHDTVSWYQQALGQGPQFIFQYYEEEERQRGNFPDRFSGHQFPNYSSELNVNALLLGDSALYLCASCLEGAYNGYTFGSGTRLTVV.

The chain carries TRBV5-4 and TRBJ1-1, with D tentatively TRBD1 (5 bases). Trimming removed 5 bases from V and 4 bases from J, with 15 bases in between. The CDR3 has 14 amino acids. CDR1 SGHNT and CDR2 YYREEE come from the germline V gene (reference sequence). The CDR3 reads CASSSQGRGTEAFF. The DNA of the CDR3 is TGTGCCAGCAGTTCCCAGGGAAGGGGCACTGAAGCTTTCTTT. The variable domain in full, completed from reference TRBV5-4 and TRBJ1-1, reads ETGVTQSPTHLIKTRGQQVTLRCSSQSGHNTVSWYQQALGQGPQFIFQYYREEENGRGNFPPRFSGLQFPNYSSELNVNALELDDSALYLCASSSQGRGTEAFFGQGTRLTVV.